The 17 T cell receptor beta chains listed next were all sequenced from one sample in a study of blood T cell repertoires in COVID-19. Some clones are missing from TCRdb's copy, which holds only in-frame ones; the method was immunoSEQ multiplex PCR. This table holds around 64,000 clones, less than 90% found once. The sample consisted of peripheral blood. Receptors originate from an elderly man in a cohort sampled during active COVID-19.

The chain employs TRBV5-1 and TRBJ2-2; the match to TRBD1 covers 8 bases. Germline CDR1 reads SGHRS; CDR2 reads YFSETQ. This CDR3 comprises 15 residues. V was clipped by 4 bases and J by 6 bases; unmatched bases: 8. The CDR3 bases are TGCGCCAGCAGCCTAGGACAGGGTGGGCCCGGGGAGCTGTTTTTT. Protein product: CASSLGQGGPGELFF.

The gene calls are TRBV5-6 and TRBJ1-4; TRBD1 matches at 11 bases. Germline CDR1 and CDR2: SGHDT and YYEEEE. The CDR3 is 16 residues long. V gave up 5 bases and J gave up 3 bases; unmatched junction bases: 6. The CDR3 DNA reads TGTGCCAGCAGTCGGGGACAGGGGGTCGCTAATGAAAAACTGTTTTTT. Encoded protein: CASSRGQGVANEKLFF.

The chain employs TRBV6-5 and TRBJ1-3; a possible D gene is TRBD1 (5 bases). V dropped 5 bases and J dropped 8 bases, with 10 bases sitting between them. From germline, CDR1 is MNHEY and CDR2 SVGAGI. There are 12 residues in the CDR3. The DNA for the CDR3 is TGTGCCAGCAGTCAAAAAGGGGACACCATATATTTT. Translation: CASSQKGDTIYF.

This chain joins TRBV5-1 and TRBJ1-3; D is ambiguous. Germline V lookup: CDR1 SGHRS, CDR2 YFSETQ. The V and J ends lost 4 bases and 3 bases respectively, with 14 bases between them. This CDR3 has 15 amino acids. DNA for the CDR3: TGCGCCAGCAGCCCCGTTCCCTCGGGTGGAAACACCATATATTTT. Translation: CASSPVPSGGNTIYF.

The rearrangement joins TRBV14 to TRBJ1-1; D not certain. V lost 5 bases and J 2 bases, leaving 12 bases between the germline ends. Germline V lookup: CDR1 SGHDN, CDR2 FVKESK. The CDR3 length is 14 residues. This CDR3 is CASSVQEANTEAFF. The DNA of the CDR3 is TGTGCCAGCAGCGTGCAAGAGGCTAACACTGAAGCTTTCTTT.

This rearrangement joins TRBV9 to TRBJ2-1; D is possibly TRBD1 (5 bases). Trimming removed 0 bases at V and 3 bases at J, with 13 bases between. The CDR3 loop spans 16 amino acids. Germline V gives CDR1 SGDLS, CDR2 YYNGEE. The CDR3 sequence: CASSVEAAGIYNEQFF. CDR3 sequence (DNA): TGTGCCAGCAGCGTAGAGGCCGCAGGGATCTACAATGAGCAGTTCTTC.

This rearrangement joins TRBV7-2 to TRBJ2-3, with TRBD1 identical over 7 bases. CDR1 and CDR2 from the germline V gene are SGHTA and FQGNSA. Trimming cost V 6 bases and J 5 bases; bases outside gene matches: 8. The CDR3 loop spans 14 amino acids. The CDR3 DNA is TGTGCCAGCAGAATTATAGGGGGCGGAGATACGCAGTATTTT. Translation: CASRIIGGGDTQYF.

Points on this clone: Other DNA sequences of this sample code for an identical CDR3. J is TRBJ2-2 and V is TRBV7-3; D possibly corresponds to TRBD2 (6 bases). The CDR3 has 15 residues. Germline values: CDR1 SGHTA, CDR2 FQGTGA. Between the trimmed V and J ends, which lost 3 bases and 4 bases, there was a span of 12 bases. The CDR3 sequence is CASSLRQGGTGELFF. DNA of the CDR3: TGTGCCAGCAGCTTGCGGCAGGGAGGCACCGGGGAGCTGTTTTTT.

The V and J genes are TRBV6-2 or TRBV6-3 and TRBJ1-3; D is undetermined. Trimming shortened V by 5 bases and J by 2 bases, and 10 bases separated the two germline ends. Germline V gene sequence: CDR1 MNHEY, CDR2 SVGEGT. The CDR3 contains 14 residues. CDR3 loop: CASSRSATGNTIYF. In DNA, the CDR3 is TGTGCCAGCAGTCGGTCCGCCACTGGAAACACCATATATTTT.

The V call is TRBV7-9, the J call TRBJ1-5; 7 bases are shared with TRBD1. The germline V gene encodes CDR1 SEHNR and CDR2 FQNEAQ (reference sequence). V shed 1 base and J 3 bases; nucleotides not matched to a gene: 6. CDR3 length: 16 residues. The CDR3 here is CASSLVRGSLNQPQHF. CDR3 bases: TGTGCCAGCAGCTTAGTCAGGGGGTCGCTCAATCAGCCCCAGCATTTT.

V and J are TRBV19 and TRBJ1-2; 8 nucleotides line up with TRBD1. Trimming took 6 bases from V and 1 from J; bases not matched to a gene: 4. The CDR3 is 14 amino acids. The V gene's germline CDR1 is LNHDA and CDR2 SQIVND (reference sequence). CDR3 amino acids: CASSRQGSNYGYTF. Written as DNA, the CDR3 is TGTGCCAGTAGCCGACAGGGGAGTAACTATGGCTACACCTTC.

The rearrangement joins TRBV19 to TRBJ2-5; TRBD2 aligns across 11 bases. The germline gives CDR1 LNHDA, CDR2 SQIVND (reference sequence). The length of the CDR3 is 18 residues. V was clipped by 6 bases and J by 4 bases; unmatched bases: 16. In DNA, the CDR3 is TGTGCCAGTAGGGAATCGACTAGCGGGGTTTTAGGAGGAGAGACCCAGTACTTC. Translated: CASRESTSGVLGGETQYF. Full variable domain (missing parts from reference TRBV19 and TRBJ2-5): DGGITQSPKYLFRKEGQNVTLSCEQNLNHDAMYWYRQDPGQGLRLIYYSQIVNDFQKGDIAEGYSVSREKKESFPLTVTSAQKNPTAFYLCASRESTSGVLGGETQYFGPGTRLLVL.

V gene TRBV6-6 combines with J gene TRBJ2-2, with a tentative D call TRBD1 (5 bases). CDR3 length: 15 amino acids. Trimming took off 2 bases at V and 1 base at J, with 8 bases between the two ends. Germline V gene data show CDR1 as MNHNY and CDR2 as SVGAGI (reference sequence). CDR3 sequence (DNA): TGTGCCAGCAGTTACGGGCAGGGGAACACCGGGGAGCTGTTTTTT. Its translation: CASSYGQGNTGELFF.

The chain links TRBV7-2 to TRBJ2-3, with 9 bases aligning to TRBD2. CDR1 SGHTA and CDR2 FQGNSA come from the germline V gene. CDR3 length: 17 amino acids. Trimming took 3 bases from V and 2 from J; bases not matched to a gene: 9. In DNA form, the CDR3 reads TGTGCCAGCAGCTTGACCCGGGGGACTAGCTTCACAGATACGCAGTATTTT. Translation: CASSLTRGTSFTDTQYF.

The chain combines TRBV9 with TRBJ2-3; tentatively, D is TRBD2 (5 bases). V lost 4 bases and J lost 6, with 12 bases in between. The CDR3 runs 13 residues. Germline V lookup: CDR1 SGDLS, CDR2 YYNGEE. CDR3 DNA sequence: TGTGCCAGCAGCCCCGCGGGCTGGGATACGCAGTATTTT. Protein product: CASSPAGWDTQYF.

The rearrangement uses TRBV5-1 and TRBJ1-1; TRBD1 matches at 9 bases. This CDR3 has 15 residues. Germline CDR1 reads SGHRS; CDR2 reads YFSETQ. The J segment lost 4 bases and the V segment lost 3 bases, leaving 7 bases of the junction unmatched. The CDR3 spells CASSSGTGRFTEAFF. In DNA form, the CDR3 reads TGCGCCAGCAGCTCAGGGACAGGGAGGTTCACTGAAGCTTTCTTT. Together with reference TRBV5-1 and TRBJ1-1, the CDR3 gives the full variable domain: KAGVTQTPRYLIKTRGQQVTLSCSPISGHRSVSWYQQTPGQGLQFLFEYFSETQRNKGNFPGRFSGRQFSNSRSEMNVSTLELGDSALYLCASSSGTGRFTEAFFGQGTRLTVV.

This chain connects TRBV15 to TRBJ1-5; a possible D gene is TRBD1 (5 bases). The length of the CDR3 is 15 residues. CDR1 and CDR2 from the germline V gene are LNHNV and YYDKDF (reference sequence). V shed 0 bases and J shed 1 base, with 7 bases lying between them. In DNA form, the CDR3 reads TGTGCCACCAGCAGAGATGCAGGGAGCAATCAGCCCCAGCATTTT. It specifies CATSRDAGSNQPQHF.